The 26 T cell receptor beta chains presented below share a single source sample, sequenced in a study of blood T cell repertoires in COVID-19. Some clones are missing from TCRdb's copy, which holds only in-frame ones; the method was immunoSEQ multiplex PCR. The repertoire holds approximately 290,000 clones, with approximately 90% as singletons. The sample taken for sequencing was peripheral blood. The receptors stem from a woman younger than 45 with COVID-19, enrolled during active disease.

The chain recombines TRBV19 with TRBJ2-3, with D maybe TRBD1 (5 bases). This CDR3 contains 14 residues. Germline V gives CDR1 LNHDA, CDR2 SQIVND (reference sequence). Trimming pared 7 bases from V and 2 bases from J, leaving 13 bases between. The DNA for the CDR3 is TGTGCCAGTAATAGGGGAACAAACACAGATACGCAGTATTTT. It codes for CASNRGTNTDTQYF. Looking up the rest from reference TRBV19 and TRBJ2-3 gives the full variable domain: DGGITQSPKYLFRKEGQNVTLSCEQNLNHDAMYWYRQDPGQGLRLIYYSQIVNDFQKGDIAEGYSVSREKKESFPLTVTSAQKNPTAFYLCASNRGTNTDTQYFGPGTRLTVL.

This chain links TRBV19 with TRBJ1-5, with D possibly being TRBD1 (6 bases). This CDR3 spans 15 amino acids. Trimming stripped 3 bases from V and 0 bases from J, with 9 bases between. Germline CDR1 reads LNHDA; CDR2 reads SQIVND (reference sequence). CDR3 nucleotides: TGTGCCAGTAGTATTGGGGGCAGTAGCAATCAGCCCCAGCATTTT. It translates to CASSIGGSSNQPQHF.

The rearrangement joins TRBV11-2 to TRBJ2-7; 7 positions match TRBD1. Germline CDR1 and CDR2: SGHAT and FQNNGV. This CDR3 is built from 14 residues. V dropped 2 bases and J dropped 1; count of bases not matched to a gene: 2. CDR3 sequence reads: CASSLWDSSYEQYF. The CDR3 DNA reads TGTGCCAGCAGCTTATGGGACAGTTCCTACGAGCAGTACTTC.

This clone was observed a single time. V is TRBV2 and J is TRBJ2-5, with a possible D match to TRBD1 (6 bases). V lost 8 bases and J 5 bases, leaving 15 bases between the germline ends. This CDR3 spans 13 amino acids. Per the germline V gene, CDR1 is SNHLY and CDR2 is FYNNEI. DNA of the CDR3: TGTGCCAGCTGGACAGCCCTGCTGGAGACCCAGTACTTC. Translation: CASWTALLETQYF.

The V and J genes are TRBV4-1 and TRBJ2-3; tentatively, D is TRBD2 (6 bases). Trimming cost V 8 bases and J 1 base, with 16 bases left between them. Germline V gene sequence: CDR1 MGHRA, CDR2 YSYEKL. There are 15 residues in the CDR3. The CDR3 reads CASGNTGVGTDTQYF. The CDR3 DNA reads TGCGCCAGCGGAAACACGGGAGTGGGCACAGATACGCAGTATTTT.

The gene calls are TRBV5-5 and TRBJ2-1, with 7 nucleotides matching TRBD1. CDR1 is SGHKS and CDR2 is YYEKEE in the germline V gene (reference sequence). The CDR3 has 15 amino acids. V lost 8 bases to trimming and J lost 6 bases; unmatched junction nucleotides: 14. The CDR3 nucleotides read TGTGCCAGTTCCCCACAGGGGACGTGGGTCAATGAGCAGTTCTTC. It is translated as CASSPQGTWVNEQFF.

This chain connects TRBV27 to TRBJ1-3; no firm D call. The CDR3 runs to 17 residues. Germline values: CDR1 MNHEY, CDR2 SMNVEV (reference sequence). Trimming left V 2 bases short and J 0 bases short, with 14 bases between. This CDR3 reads CASSLTGDLSSGNTIYF. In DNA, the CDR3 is TGTGCCAGCAGTTTAACCGGAGACTTAAGCTCTGGAAACACCATATATTTT.

CDR3 sequence: CASSPRLAGVPDTQYF. The CDR3 DNA reads as TGTGCCAGCAGCCCCCGACTAGCGGGAGTCCCAGATACGCAGTATTTT. The chain carries TRBV9 and TRBJ2-3; 12 bases match TRBD2. V shed 4 bases, J shed 4 bases, and the junction held 7 bases outside the gene matches. CDR3 length equals 16 residues. The germline V gene encodes CDR1 SGDLS and CDR2 YYNGEE.

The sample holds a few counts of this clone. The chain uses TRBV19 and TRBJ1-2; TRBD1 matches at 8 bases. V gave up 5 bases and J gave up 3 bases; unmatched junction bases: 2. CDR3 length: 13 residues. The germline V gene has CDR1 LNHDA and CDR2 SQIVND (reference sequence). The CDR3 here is CASSQGADYGYTF. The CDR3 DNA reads TGTGCCAGTAGTCAGGGGGCAGACTATGGCTACACCTTC.

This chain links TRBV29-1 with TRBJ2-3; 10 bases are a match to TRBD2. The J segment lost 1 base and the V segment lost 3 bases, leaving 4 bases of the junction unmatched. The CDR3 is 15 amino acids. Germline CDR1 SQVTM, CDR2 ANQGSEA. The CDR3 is CSVDGLAGGTDTQYF. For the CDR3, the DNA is TGCAGCGTTGACGGGCTAGCGGGAGGCACAGATACGCAGTATTTT.

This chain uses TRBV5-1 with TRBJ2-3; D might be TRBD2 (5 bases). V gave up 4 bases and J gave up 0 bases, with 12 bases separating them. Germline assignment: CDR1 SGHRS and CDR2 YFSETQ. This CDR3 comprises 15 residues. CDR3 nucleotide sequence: TGCGCCAGCAGCAGCGAACTAGTTAGCACAGATACGCAGTATTTT. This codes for CASSSELVSTDTQYF.

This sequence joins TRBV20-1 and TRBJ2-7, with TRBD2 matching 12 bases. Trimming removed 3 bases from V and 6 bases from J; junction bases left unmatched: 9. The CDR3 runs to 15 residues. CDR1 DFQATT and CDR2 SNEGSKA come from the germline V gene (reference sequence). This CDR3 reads CSASGLAGGPFEQYF. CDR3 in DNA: TGCAGTGCTAGTGGGCTAGCGGGAGGGCCTTTCGAGCAGTACTTC.

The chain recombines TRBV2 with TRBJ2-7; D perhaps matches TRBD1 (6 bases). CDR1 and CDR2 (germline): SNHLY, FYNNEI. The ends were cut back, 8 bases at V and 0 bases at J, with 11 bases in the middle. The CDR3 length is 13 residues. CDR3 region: CASGDNLSYEQYF. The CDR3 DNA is TGTGCCAGCGGGGACAACCTCTCCTACGAGCAGTACTTC.

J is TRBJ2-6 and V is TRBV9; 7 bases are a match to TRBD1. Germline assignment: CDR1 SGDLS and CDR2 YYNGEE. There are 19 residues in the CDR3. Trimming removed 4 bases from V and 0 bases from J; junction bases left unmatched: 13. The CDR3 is CASSPHWGTAVSGANVLTF. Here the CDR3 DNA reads TGTGCCAGCAGCCCCCATTGGGGGACAGCGGTCTCTGGGGCCAACGTCCTGACTTTC. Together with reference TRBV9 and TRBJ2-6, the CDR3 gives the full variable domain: DSGVTQTPKHLITATGQRVTLRCSPRSGDLSVYWYQQSLDQGLQFLIQYYNGEERAKGNILERFSAQQFPDLHSELNLSSLELGDSALYFCASSPHWGTAVSGANVLTFGAGSRLTVL.

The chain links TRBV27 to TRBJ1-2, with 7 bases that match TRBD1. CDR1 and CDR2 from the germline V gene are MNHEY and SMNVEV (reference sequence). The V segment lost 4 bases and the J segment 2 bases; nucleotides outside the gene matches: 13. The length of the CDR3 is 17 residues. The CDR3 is CASSYQPPDRVNYGYTF. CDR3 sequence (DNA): TGTGCCAGCAGTTACCAGCCCCCCGACAGGGTAAACTATGGCTACACCTTC.

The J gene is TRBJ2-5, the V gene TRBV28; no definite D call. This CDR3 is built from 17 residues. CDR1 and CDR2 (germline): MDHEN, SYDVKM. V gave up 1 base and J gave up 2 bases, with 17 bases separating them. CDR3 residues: CASSLLVAGSGQETQYF. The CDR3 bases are TGTGCCAGCAGTTTATTGGTGGCAGGATCAGGTCAAGAGACCCAGTACTTC. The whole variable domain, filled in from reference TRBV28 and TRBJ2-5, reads DVKVTQSSRYLVKRTGEKVFLECVQDMDHENMFWYRQDPGLGLRLIYFSYDVKMKEKGDIPEGYSVSREKKERFSLILESASTNQTSMYLCASSLLVAGSGQETQYFGPGTRLLVL.

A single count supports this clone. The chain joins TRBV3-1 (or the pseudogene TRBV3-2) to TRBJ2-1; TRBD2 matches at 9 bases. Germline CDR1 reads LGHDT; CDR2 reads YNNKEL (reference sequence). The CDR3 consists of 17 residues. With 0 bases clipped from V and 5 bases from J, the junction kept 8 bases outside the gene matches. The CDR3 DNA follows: TGTGCCAGCAGCCAAGAAGTGGAGGGACTAGCCCACAATGAGCAGTTCTTC. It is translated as CASSQEVEGLAHNEQFF.

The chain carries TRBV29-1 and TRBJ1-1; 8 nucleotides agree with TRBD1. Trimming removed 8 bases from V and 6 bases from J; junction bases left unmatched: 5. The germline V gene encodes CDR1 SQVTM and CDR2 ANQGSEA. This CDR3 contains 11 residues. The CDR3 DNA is TGCAGCCCACCACAGGGGGCTGAAGCTTTCTTT. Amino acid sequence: CSPPQGAEAFF. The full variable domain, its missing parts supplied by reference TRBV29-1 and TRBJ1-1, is SAVISQKPSRDICQRGTSLTIQCQVDSQVTMMFWYRQQPGQSLTLIATANQGSEATYESGFVIDKFPISRPNLTFSTLTVSNMSPEDSSIYLCSPPQGAEAFFGQGTRLTVV.

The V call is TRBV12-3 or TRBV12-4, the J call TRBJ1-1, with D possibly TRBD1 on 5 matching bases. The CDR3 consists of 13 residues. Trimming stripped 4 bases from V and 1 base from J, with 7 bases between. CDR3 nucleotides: TGTGCCAGCAGTTGGAGGGGGAACACTGAAGCTTTCTTT. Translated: CASSWRGNTEAFF.

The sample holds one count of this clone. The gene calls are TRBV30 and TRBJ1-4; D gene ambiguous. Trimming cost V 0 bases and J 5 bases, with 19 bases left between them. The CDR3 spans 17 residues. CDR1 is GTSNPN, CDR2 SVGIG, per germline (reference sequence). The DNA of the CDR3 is TGTGCCTGGAGTGTACACACGGGATGGCAGGAGAATGAAAAACTGTTTTTT. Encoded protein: CAWSVHTGWQENEKLFF. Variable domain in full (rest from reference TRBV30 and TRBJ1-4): SQTIHQWPATLVQPVGSPLSLECTVEGTSNPNLYWYRQAAGRGLQLLFYSVGIGQISSEVPQNLSASRPQDRQFILSSKKLLLSDSGFYLCAWSVHTGWQENEKLFFGSGTQLSVL.

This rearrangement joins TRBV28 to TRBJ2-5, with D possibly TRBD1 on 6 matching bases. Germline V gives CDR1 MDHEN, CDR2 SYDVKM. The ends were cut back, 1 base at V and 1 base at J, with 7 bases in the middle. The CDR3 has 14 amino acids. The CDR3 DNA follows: TGTGCCAGCAGTTTATTACAGGGCCAAGAGACCCAGTACTTC. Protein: CASSLLQGQETQYF.

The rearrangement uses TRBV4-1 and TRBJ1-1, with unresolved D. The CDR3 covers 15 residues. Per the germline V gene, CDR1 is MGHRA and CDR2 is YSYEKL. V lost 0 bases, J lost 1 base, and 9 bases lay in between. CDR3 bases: TGCGCCAGCAGCCAAGAAGGTGGCGGGAACACTGAAGCTTTCTTT. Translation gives CASSQEGGGNTEAFF.

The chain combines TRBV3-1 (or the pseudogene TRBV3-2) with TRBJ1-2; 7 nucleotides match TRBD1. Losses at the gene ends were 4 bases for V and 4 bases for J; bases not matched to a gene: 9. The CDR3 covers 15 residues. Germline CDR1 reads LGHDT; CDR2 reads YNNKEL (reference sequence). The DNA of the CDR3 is TGTGCCAGCAGCCCTCGACAGGGTACGGGCTATGGCTACACCTTC. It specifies CASSPRQGTGYGYTF.

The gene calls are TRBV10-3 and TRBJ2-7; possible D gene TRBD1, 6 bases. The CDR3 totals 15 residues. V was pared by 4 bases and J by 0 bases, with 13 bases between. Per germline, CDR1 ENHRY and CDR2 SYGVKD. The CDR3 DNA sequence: TGTGCCATCAGTGTGGTGGACAGCGGCTCCTACGAGCAGTACTTC. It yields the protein CAISVVDSGSYEQYF.

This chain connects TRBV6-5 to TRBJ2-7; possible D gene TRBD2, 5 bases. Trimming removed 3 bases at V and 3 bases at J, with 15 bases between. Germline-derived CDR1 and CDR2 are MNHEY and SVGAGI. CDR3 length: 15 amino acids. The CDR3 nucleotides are TGTGCCAGCAGTTATGGATCAGCAGGACTCTACGAGCAGTACTTC. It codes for CASSYGSAGLYEQYF.

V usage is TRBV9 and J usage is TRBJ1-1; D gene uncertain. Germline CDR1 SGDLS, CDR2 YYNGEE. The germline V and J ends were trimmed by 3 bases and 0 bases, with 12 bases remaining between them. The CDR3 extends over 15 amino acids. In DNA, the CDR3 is TGTGCCAGCAGCGCGGTCGATGGTCTGAACACTGAAGCTTTCTTT. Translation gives CASSAVDGLNTEAFF. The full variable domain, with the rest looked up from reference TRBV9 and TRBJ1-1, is DSGVTQTPKHLITATGQRVTLRCSPRSGDLSVYWYQQSLDQGLQFLIQYYNGEERAKGNILERFSAQQFPDLHSELNLSSLELGDSALYFCASSAVDGLNTEAFFGQGTRLTVV.